The 6 T cell receptor beta chains presented below share a single source sample, sequenced in a study of metastatic and nonmetastatic thyroid tumors (TCRdb year 2020). Before undergoing thyroid surgery, none of the patients had been given any kind of treatment. Libraries were made using PCR. Data came from an Illumina HiSeq 4000. TCRdb applied fastp at Q25 and MiXCR to the public reads, then kept only in-frame beta chains. This sample holds tens of thousands of clones; about an eighth were observed only once. The top ten hold 7% to 10% of the sample. Sequencing was performed on tumor tissue. These receptors originate from a female donor with papillary thyroid cancer or a benign thyroid nodule (not recorded which). Some clones in this sample may be carry-over from other donors' samples.

This clone was seen many times. This chain connects TRBV6-1 to TRBJ1-5; perhaps TRBD1 as D (5 bases). This CDR3 has 14 residues. The V and J ends lost 4 bases and 4 bases respectively, with 11 bases between them. Germline V gives CDR1 MNHNS, CDR2 SASEGT. CDR3 loop: CASSADWGNQPQHF. For the CDR3, the DNA is TGTGCCAGCAGTGCGGACTGGGGGAATCAGCCCCAGCATTTT.

The rearrangement uses TRBV9 and TRBJ2-7; 8 positions agree with TRBD1. This CDR3 comprises 15 residues. CDR1 is SGDLS, CDR2 YYNGEE, per germline. The V and J ends lost 0 bases and 7 bases, in that order; junction bases with no gene match: 9. CDR3 sequence reads: CASSVDPDRGGEQYF. CDR3 nucleotides: TGTGCCAGCAGCGTAGACCCTGACAGGGGCGGGGAGCAGTACTTC. Using reference TRBV9 and TRBJ2-7 for the parts outside the CDR3, the full variable domain is DSGVTQTPKHLITATGQRVTLRCSPRSGDLSVYWYQQSLDQGLQFLIQYYNGEERAKGNILERFSAQQFPDLHSELNLSSLELGDSALYFCASSVDPDRGGEQYFGPGTRLTVT.

This clone was detected only a few times. V is TRBV7-9 and J is TRBJ2-7; D tentatively fits TRBD1 or TRBD2 (5 bases each). CDR1 is SEHNR and CDR2 is FQNEAQ in the germline V gene (reference sequence). V dropped 4 bases and J dropped 7 bases, with 11 bases sitting between them. The CDR3 has 12 amino acids. The CDR3 nucleotides read TGTGCCAGCAGCTGGGGGTTTTGTGAGCAGTACTTC. As protein: CASSWGFCEQYF.

A few counts support this clone. This chain links TRBV12-3 or TRBV12-4 with TRBJ2-5; TRBD2 aligns across 7 bases. The CDR3 runs to 18 residues. V lost 5 bases, J lost 1 base, and 16 bases stayed unmatched. The CDR3 loop is CASSGTKGRSGTQETQYF. As DNA, the CDR3 is TGTGCCAGCAGTGGGACTAAGGGTCGGAGCGGCACCCAAGAGACCCAGTACTTC.

This clone was seen many times. The chain has TRBV27 and TRBJ1-2, with TRBD1 as a possible D gene (5 bases). Between the trimmed V and J ends, which lost 8 bases and 7 bases, there was a span of 14 bases. Germline V gene lookup returns CDR1 MNHEY and CDR2 SMNVEV (reference sequence). The CDR3 runs 12 residues. This CDR3 is CASAGPGSGYTF. DNA for the CDR3: TGTGCCAGCGCGGGACCAGGAAGTGGCTACACCTTC.

This rearrangement joins TRBV29-1 to TRBJ1-1, with a tentative D call TRBD1 (5 bases). V dropped 7 bases and J dropped 11 bases, with 17 bases sitting between them. Germline V gene data show CDR1 as SQVTM and CDR2 as ANQGSEA. This CDR3 contains 11 residues. The DNA of the CDR3 is TGCAGCGCCGACTATGGGGCCGGGGCTTTCTTT. Amino acid sequence: CSADYGAGAFF.